This TCR beta chain was sequenced during a study of blood T cell repertoires in COVID-19. Background on the study: Samples of COVID-19 (acute and convalescent) were obtained from the United States, Italy and Spain. PBMCs, B-cell-depleted T cells, or T cells provided the cDNA or gDNA that made up the material.

Original data processing: Amplification with reference gene primers provided the estimates of nucleated cell counts. TCRdb's copy holds only in-frame clones and misses some; the assay was immunoSEQ multiplex PCR. Clone size and V and J calls were adopted from that table, with D and trimming inferred from the DNA. The sample carries about 260,000 clones, approximately 87% recorded once. Germline V CDR1 and CDR2: SGHTA, FQGTGA. Trimming removed 5 bases from V and 5 bases from J; junction bases left unmatched: 7. The CDR3 consists of 15 residues. Sequenced material: peripheral blood. The TCR was taken from a woman in her forties or fifties with acute or convalescent COVID-19. The chain has TRBV7-3 and TRBJ2-3, with 10 bases identical to TRBD2. The CDR3 sequence: CASSPRLAGEDTQYF. CDR3 coding DNA: TGTGCCAGCAGCCCTCGTCTAGCGGGAGAAGATACGCAGTATTTT. The entire variable domain, with the rest obtained from reference TRBV7-3 and TRBJ2-3, is as follows: GAGVSQTPSNKVTEKGKYVELRCDPISGHTALYWYRQSLGQGPEFLIYFQGTGAADDSGLPNDRFFAVRPEGSVSTLKIQRTERGDSAVYLCASSPRLAGEDTQYFGPGTRLTVL.